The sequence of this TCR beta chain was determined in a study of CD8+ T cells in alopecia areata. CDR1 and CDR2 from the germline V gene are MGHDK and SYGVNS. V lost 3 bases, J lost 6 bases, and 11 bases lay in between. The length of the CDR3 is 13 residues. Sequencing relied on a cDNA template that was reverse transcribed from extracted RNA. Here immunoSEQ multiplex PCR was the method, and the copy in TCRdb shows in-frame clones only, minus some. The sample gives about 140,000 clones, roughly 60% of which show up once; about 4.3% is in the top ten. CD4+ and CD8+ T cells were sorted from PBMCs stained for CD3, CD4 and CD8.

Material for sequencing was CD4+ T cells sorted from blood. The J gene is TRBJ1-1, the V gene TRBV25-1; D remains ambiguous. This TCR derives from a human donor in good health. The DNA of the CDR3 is TGTGCCAGCAGTGATTGGGGTTTCTCTGAAGCTTTCTTT. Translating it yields CASSDWGFSEAFF.